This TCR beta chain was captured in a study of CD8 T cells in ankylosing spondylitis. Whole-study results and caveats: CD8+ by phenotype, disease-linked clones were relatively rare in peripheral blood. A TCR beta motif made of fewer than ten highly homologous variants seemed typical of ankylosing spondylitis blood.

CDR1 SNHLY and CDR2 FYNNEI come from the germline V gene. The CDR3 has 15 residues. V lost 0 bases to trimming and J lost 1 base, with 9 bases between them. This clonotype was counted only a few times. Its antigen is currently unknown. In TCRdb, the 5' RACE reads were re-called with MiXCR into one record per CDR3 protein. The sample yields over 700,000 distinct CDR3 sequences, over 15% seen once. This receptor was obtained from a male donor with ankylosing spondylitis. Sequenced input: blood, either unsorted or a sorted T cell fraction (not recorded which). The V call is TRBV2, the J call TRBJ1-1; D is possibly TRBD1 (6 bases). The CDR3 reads CASSEALQGNTEAFF. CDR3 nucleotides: TGTGCCAGCAGTGAAGCGCTACAGGGGAACACTGAAGCTTTCTTT.